This T cell receptor (beta chain) was recorded in a study of blood T cell repertoires in COVID-19. Symptom resolution, clearance, or two negative PCRs marked donors in Cohort 3 as recovered. The data were produced by immunoSEQ multiplex PCR, yet TCRdb's version contains in-frame clones alone and is incomplete. The data show about 330,000 clones, roughly 90% seen once. CDR3 length: 15 residues. Germline CDR1 and CDR2: LGHNT and FRNRAP. Trimming shortened V by 6 bases and J by 4 bases, and 19 bases separated the two germline ends. The rearrangement uses TRBV12-5 and TRBJ2-7, with D perhaps matching TRBD1 (6 bases). The sample consisted of PBMCs or T cells enriched from blood (not recorded which). The origin of this receptor is a woman aged 30 to 39 who had recovered from COVID-19. CDR3 residues: CASGQRQANVYEQYF. CDR3 nucleotides: TGTGCTAGTGGCCAAAGACAGGCCAACGTATACGAGCAGTACTTC.